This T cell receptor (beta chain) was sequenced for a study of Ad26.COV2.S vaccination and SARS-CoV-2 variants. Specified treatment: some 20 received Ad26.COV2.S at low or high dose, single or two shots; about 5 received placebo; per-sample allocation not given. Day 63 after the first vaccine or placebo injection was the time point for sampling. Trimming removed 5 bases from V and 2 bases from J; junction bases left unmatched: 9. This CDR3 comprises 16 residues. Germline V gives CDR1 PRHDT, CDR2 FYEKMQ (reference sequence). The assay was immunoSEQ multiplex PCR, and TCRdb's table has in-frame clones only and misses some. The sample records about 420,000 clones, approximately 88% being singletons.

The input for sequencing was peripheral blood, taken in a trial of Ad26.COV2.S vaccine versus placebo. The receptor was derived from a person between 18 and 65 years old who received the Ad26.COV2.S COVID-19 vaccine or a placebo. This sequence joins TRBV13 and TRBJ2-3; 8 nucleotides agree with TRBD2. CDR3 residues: CASSPPRGDITDTQYF. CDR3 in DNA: TGTGCCAGCAGCCCTCCGCGGGGGGACATCACAGATACGCAGTATTTT.